The T cell receptor (beta chain) under discussion was sequenced for a study of response to subunit inactivated influenza vaccine. Overall study results and limits: The authors suggested that few new T cells are recruited per seasonal influenza vaccination.

TCRdb re-analysed the RT-PCR reads in MiXCR, keeping a single row per CDR3 protein. The sample consists of 550,000 to 800,000 distinct CDR3 sequences, around a sixth of them appearing once. With regard to this clonotype: Its target is unknown.

Germline V gene lookup returns CDR1 MNHEY and CDR2 SMNVEV (reference sequence). The V end lost 4 bases, the J end lost 5 bases, and 15 bases lay between the germline ends. The CDR3 contains 14 residues. This specimen consisted of PBMCs from blood, obtained 11 to 12 days after vaccination. The J gene is TRBJ2-7, the V gene TRBV27; TRBD1 might be the D (5 bases). The TCR sequence derives from a man between 50 and 59 years old who received an inactivated influenza vaccine. In DNA, the CDR3 is TGTGCCAGCAGTTCTTGGCAGGGTGGGAACGAGCAGTACTTC. Translation: CASSSWQGGNEQYF.